The table lists the clone carrying this T cell receptor (beta chain) with a count of one. Antigen specificity is unknown. The ends were cut back, 0 bases at V and 10 bases at J, with 4 bases in the middle. Germline CDR1 is ENHRY and CDR2 is SYGVKD. This CDR3 comprises 11 residues. The data belong to a study of CD8 T cells in Susac syndrome. Broader study findings: The study's TCR sequencing and HLA analysis drew on a certain number of individuals. That number was acknowledged as relatively small.

Random hexamers served to reverse transcribe roughly 0.5 to 1 ug RNA. It was immunoSEQ multiplex PCR that amplified TCR beta CDR3 across 54 Vbeta and 13 Jbeta. TCRdb redid the calling of the immunoSEQ multiplex PCR reads with MiXCR, one entry per CDR3 protein. This repertoire shows hundreds of thousands of distinct CDR3 sequences, more than 80% found once; its top ten account for roughly 0.11%. Multiple sclerosis controls were treatment-naive patients with stable or active relapsing-remitting disease. TEMRA cells were FACS-enriched, while CD8+ and CD4+ T cells were negatively isolated. Sequencing input: CD8+ T cells from PBMCs. The TCR originated in a human donor with multiple sclerosis. The chain couples TRBV10-3 to TRBJ2-1; D remains unclear. Here the CDR3 reads CAISESQEQFF. The CDR3 DNA sequence: TGTGCCATCAGTGAGTCCCAAGAGCAGTTCTTC.